These T cell receptor beta chains were read from a single sample in a study of OX40 agonist ivuxolimab in advanced cancers. Using immunoSEQ multiplex PCR, the repertoire was profiled, and TCRdb retains in-frame clones only, with some absent. The sample shows around 70,000 clones, approximately 92% of them seen only once. This sample comprised CD4+ or CD8+ T cells sorted from blood, obtained in a trial of the OX40 agonist ivuxolimab. These receptors were collected from an adult with an advanced solid tumor such as melanoma, head and neck, liver or kidney cancer. Each CDR3 is given with its conserved first and last residue. D genes are given only for firm matches. The size entry is marked missing in some rows and otherwise reads once, few, many or a size class.

abundance	v_gene	j_gene	len	d_gene	CDR3nt	CDR3aa
.	TRBV7-9	TRBJ2-7	15	TRBD2	TGTGCCAGCAGCCGACACAGCGGGAGGGCCTTCGAGCAGTACTTC	CASSRHSGRAFEQYF
.	TRBV6-1	TRBJ2-2	15	TRBD2	TGTGCCAGCAGTATAGCGGGGGGGTACACCGGGGAGCTGTTTTTT	CASSIAGGYTGELFF
.	TRBV6-5	TRBJ1-2	14	TRBD1	TGTGCCAGCAGAAGAACAGGGGACGGGTATGGCTACACCTTC	CASRRTGDGYGYTF
few	TRBV4-1	TRBJ1-5	15	.	TGCGCCAGCAGCCAAAGGGGTGATAGCAATCAGCCCCAGCATTTT	CASSQRGDSNQPQHF
.	TRBV6-6	TRBJ2-7	14	.	TGTGCCAGCAGTCACAGGAAGTGGGCCTACGAGCAGTACTTC	CASSHRKWAYEQYF
.	TRBV28	TRBJ1-5	12	.	TGTGCCAGCAGTTTAAGGGGAAAGCCCCAGCATTTT	CASSLRGKPQHF
once	TRBV29-1	TRBJ2-7	15	TRBD1	TGCAGCGCTCTTAGGGGGCAACAGGAGACCTACGAGCAGTACTTC	CSALRGQQETYEQYF
.	TRBV18	TRBJ1-1	14	.	TGTGCCAGCTCCCCCGGGGCCGAAGGGACTGAAGCTTTCTTT	CASSPGAEGTEAFF
.	TRBV9	TRBJ2-3	16	TRBD1	TGTGCCAGCAGCGTAGAACCCGGACAGGGCACAGATACGCAGTATTTT	CASSVEPGQGTDTQYF
once	TRBV6-6	TRBJ1-4	14	.	TGTGCCAGCAGTTCCCCACTGACTTGGGAAAAACTGTTTTTT	CASSSPLTWEKLFF
.	TRBV19	TRBJ1-4	13	TRBD1	TGTGCCAGTAGTAACCAGGGGGGTTTGGAACTGTTTTTT	CASSNQGGLELFF
.	TRBV5-1	TRBJ2-5	16	.	TGCGCCAGCAGCTTGGATGCAGAAAAAATGCAAGAGACCCAGTACTTC	CASSLDAEKMQETQYF
.	TRBV10-1	TRBJ2-2	12	.	TGCGCCAGCAGTTTGAACACCGGGGAGCTGTTTTTT	CASSLNTGELFF
.	TRBV2	TRBJ1-2	15	.	TGTGCCAGCAGTGAAGCTAAAGACAGGATTTATGGCTACACCTTC	CASSEAKDRIYGYTF
.	TRBV2	TRBJ1-5	15	.	TGTGCCAGCAGTGAATGGGGAACCCTAAATCAGCCCCAGCATTTT	CASSEWGTLNQPQHF
.	TRBV11-2	TRBJ2-1	13	.	TGTGCCAGCAGCATCGACAGGACCACAAAGCAGTTCTTC	CASSIDRTTKQFF
.	TRBV4-2	TRBJ2-7	17	TRBD2	TGTGCCAGCAGCCAGCGTACTAGCGGGGGCCTAGGGGGCGAGCAGTACTTC	CASSQRTSGGLGGEQYF
.	TRBV6-1	TRBJ2-1	16	.	TGTGCCAGCAGTGAAGAGCTGATCAGCTCCTACAATGAGCAGTTCTTC	CASSEELISSYNEQFF
.	TRBV5-1	TRBJ2-5	14	.	TGCGCCAGCAGCTTGTTCCCCGGGCAAGAGACCCAGTACTTC	CASSLFPGQETQYF
.	TRBV5-1	TRBJ2-1	14	.	TGCGCCAGCACTGTGGGTCATGAGGGAGTTGAGCAGTTCTTC	CASTVGHEGVEQFF
.	TRBV25-1	TRBJ1-1	14	.	TGTGCCAGCAGCCTTACGCACGGAGGGACTGAAGCTTTCTTT	CASSLTHGGTEAFF
.	TRBV1	TRBJ1-6	13	.	TGCACCAGCAGCCTTCCTCCCAGTTCACCCCTCCACTTT	CTSSLPPSSPLHF
few	TRBV5-1	TRBJ1-2	17	.	TGCGCCAGCAGCCTCGGCGAACTTAGGACGGCCCCTTATGGCTACACCTTC	CASSLGELRTAPYGYTF
.	TRBV14	TRBJ1-1	16	.	TGTGCCAGCAGCCAAGATGGGGCAGGGAGGAACACTGAAGCTTTCTTT	CASSQDGAGRNTEAFF
.	TRBV6-6	TRBJ2-1	13	TRBD2	TGTGCCAGCGGCGGGGGGGGGAACAATGAGCAGTTCTTC	CASGGGGNNEQFF
once	TRBV28	TRBJ2-3	13	.	TGTGCCAGCAGTCAAACAGGCACAGATACGCAGTATTTT	CASSQTGTDTQYF
.	TRBV28	TRBJ2-1	16	.	TGTGCCAGCAGTGGATCCGGTATGGGTCCACAGGCTGAGCAGTTCTTC	CASSGSGMGPQAEQFF
.	TRBV13	TRBJ1-5	13	.	TGTGCCAGCAGCCCGAAAAGGCAACAGCCCCAGCATTTT	CASSPKRQQPQHF
once	TRBV6-5	TRBJ2-7	14	TRBD2	TGTGCCAGCAAAAGACTAGCGGGAGACTACGAGCAGTACTTC	CASKRLAGDYEQYF
.	TRBV5-1	TRBJ2-7	15	.	TGCGCCAGCAGCGGCCTTGGACAGCGTCACTACGAGCAGTACTTC	CASSGLGQRHYEQYF
once	TRBV28	TRBJ1-1	13	.	TGTGCCAGCAGTTTATTGCAGAAAACTGAAGCTTTCTTT	CASSLLQKTEAFF
.	TRBV4-1	TRBJ2-7	16	TRBD1	TGCGCCAGCAGCCGGGACGACAGGGGAAGGGGCTACGAGCAGTACTTC	CASSRDDRGRGYEQYF
.	TRBV27	TRBJ2-1	18	TRBD2	TGTGCCAGCAGTCCCCCGGGGAGGGGCAGGGTAGCGGACAATGAGCAGTTCTTC	CASSPPGRGRVADNEQFF
.	TRBV7-9	TRBJ2-1	13	TRBD1	TGTGCCAGCAGACGACAGGGTTTGGCTGAGCAGTTCTTC	CASRRQGLAEQFF
.	TRBV5-5	TRBJ2-6	15	.	TGTGCCAGCAGCTTGGAGGGGTACGGGGCCAACGTCCTGACTTTC	CASSLEGYGANVLTF
.	TRBV29-1	TRBJ2-1	15	.	TGCAGCGTTACCCCCAGGGATCTTTCCGTTGGGGAGCAGTTCTTC	CSVTPRDLSVGEQFF
.	TRBV10-1	TRBJ1-6	14	.	TGCGCCAGCCAAAGGGACTTCGATAATTCACCCCTCCACTTT	CASQRDFDNSPLHF
.	TRBV15	TRBJ2-7	15	.	TGTGCCACCAGCCCCTACGAAACAGGTCGGGACGAGCAGTACTTC	CATSPYETGRDEQYF
.	TRBV6-5	TRBJ2-7	13	TRBD2	TGTGCCATCAGCCCGGGACTAGCCTACGAGCAGTACTTC	CAISPGLAYEQYF
.	TRBV5-1	TRBJ2-7	14	TRBD1	TGCGCCAGCAGCTTGGGGGGACAGCCCTACGAGCAGTACTTC	CASSLGGQPYEQYF
.	TRBV25-1	TRBJ1-2	15	.	TGTGCCAGCAGTGAATCAGGAGTTCCCTCCAGTGGCTACACCTTC	CASSESGVPSSGYTF
.	TRBV10-3	TRBJ1-5	14	.	TGTGCCATCAGTGAGGGGGGGGGAGGTCAGCCCCAGCATTTT	CAISEGGGGQPQHF
.	TRBV5-6	TRBJ1-1	15	.	TGTGCCAGCAGGCCTTGGAACAGGGAGTACACTGAAGCTTTCTTT	CASRPWNREYTEAFF
.	TRBV10-3	TRBJ1-5	14	.	TGTGCCATCAGTGAGTCAGGGGCTATCGCTCCCCAGCATTTT	CAISESGAIAPQHF
.	TRBV9	TRBJ2-5	17	TRBD2	TGTGCCAGCAGCGTAGGGGCTAGCGGGAGCCTCCAAGAGACCCAGTACTTC	CASSVGASGSLQETQYF
.	TRBV4-1	TRBJ2-2	15	TRBD2	TGCGCCAGCCGCCACGGGAGGGCCGCGGCCGGGGAGCTGTTTTTT	CASRHGRAAAGELFF
.	TRBV14	TRBJ2-7	14	TRBD1	TGTGCCAGCAGCCCGCCGGGACAGCCCTACGAGCAGTACTTC	CASSPPGQPYEQYF
.	TRBV27	TRBJ2-7	14	TRBD1	TGTGCCAGCAGTTTAGTTGGGACAGATGGGGAGCAGTACTTC	CASSLVGTDGEQYF